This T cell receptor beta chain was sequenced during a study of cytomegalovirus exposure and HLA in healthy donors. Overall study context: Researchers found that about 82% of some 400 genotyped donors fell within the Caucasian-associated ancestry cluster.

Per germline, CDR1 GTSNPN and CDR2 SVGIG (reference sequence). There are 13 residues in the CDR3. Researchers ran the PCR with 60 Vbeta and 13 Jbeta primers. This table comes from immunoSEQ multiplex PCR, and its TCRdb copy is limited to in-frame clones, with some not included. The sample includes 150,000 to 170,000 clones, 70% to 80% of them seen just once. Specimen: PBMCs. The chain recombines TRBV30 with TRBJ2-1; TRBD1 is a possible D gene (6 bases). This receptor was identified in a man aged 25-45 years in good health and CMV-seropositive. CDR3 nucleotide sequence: TGTGCGGTACGCCGGGACATTTACAATGAGCAGTTCTTC. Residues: CAVRRDIYNEQFF.